Each of the 20 T cell receptor beta chains below was sequenced from the same sample in a study of Graves' ophthalmopathy and Graves' hyperthyroidism. RNA transcripts yielded amplified TCR beta CDR3 regions. The library came from an HTBI-primed first-round RT-PCR and a second-round multiplex PCR. MiXCR was run by TCRdb on the multiplex PCR reads, yielding one entry per CDR3 protein. The data show around 520,000 distinct CDR3 sequences, just under 40% seen once. What was sequenced was peripheral blood or thyroid tissue (not recorded which). The receptors originated from an adult man with Graves' hyperthyroidism.

This clonotype has a count of ten or more. This chain connects TRBV7-8 to TRBJ2-2; D not certain. Germline-derived CDR1 and CDR2 are SGHVS and FQNEAQ. The ends were cut back, 2 bases at V and 6 bases at J, with 13 bases in the middle. The CDR3 length is 15 residues. This chain's CDR3 is CASSLPQSRSGELFF. CDR3 nucleotide sequence: TGTGCCAGCAGCTTACCCCAAAGTAGATCCGGGGAGCTGTTTTTT.

In regard to this clonotype: Just one base apart from a much larger clone, this may be a read error. The rearrangement uses TRBV5-1 and TRBJ2-5; TRBD1 aligns across 7 bases. CDR1 SGHRS and CDR2 YFSETQ come from the germline V gene. This CDR3 contains 15 residues. With V trimmed by 0 bases and J by 5 bases, 7 bases remained unmatched. This chain's CDR3 is CASSLVTGDPETQYF. The CDR3 DNA reads TGCGCCAGCAGCTTGGTTACAGGGGACCCGGAGACCCAGTACTTC.

CDR3 in DNA: TGTGCCAGCAGTGAACGTGGGGGGCTAATGTCTGCTGAAGCTTTCTTT. Its translation: CASSERGGLMSAEAFF. The chain uses TRBV2 and TRBJ1-1, with a possible D match to TRBD1 (6 bases). Germline CDR1 SNHLY, CDR2 FYNNEI. CDR3 size: 16 residues. The V end lost 2 bases, the J end lost 6 bases, and 19 bases lay between the germline ends. The complete variable domain, with remaining parts taken from reference TRBV2 and TRBJ1-1, reads EPEVTQTPSHQVTQMGQEVILRCVPISNHLYFYWYRQILGQKVEFLVSFYNNEISEKSEIFDDQFSVERPDGSNFTLKIRSTKLEDSAMYFCASSERGGLMSAEAFFGQGTRLTVV.

The sample holds many counts of this clonotype. The rearrangement uses TRBV5-1 and TRBJ2-5; 11 bases line up with TRBD2. V was clipped by 4 bases and J by 3 bases; unmatched bases: 5. The CDR3 runs 15 residues. The germline V gene encodes CDR1 SGHRS and CDR2 YFSETQ. CDR3 DNA sequence: TGCGCCAGCAGCCCCAAGACTAGCGGGGAAGAGACCCAGTACTTC. Translation: CASSPKTSGEETQYF. The variable domain in full, with the rest retrieved from reference TRBV5-1 and TRBJ2-5, is KAGVTQTPRYLIKTRGQQVTLSCSPISGHRSVSWYQQTPGQGLQFLFEYFSETQRNKGNFPGRFSGRQFSNSRSEMNVSTLELGDSALYLCASSPKTSGEETQYFGPGTRLLVL.

Many counts were recorded for this clonotype. The V and J genes are TRBV5-6 and TRBJ2-6; the match to TRBD1 covers 7 bases. Germline CDR1 SGHDT, CDR2 YYEEEE. This CDR3 spans 15 amino acids. V dropped 3 bases and J dropped 2; count of bases not matched to a gene: 2. CDR3 sequence reads: CASSSQGAGANVLTF. In DNA, the CDR3 is TGTGCCAGCAGCTCCCAGGGGGCTGGGGCCAACGTCCTGACTTTC.

This clonotype has at least ten counts. V usage is TRBV5-8 and J usage is TRBJ1-1; unclear D gene. V shed 4 bases and J shed 4 bases, with 17 bases lying between them. The CDR3 consists of 15 residues. Germline V gene data show CDR1 as SGHTS and CDR2 as YDEGEE. The CDR3 spells CASSAGPLVITEAFF. CDR3 DNA: TGTGCCAGCAGCGCCGGCCCGCTGGTGATCACTGAAGCTTTCTTT. The full variable domain, its missing parts supplied by reference TRBV5-8 and TRBJ1-1, is EAGVTQSPTHLIKTRGQQATLRCSPISGHTSVYWYQQALGLGLQFLLWYDEGEERNRGNFPPRFSGRQFPNYSSELNVNALELEDSALYLCASSAGPLVITEAFFGQGTRLTVV.

Only a few counts were recorded for this clonotype. This sequence joins TRBV7-9 and TRBJ2-5, with 7 bases matching TRBD1. There are 17 residues in the CDR3. Germline trimming cut 1 base from V and 2 bases from J; bases unmatched to any gene: 10. The germline V gene has CDR1 SEHNR and CDR2 FQNEAQ (reference sequence). The CDR3 sequence is CASSLGQGFQIQETQYF. Here the CDR3 DNA reads TGTGCCAGCAGCTTAGGACAGGGTTTCCAGATTCAAGAGACCCAGTACTTC.

This clonotype was recorded at least ten times. The CDR3 DNA reads as TGTGCCACCAGCAGAAATCGGACAGGATTTCGGTCCCTCCACTTT. Its protein is CATSRNRTGFRSLHF. The chain employs TRBV15 and TRBJ1-6; 7 nucleotides match TRBD1. From germline, CDR1 is LNHNV and CDR2 YYDKDF (reference sequence). This CDR3 has 15 amino acids. V lost 2 bases and J lost 14; bases outside the gene matches: 12.

This sequence joins TRBV6-5 and TRBJ1-2, with D hard to call. Germline V gives CDR1 MNHEY, CDR2 SVGAGI. The germline V and J ends were trimmed by 0 bases and 2 bases, with 16 bases remaining between them. This CDR3 contains 17 residues. The CDR3 region has the DNA TGTGCCAGCAGTTACTCGATCTCCGGAGGGATAAACTATGGCTACACCTTC. It codes for CASSYSISGGINYGYTF.

This clonotype was seen at least ten times. This chain uses TRBV5-1 with TRBJ2-6; perhaps TRBD1 as D (6 bases). Germline V lookup: CDR1 SGHRS, CDR2 YFSETQ. The CDR3 sequence is 15 residues long. Trimming pared 7 bases from V and 0 bases from J, leaving 11 bases between. The CDR3 coding sequence is TGCGCCAGCGGACAGCCGCTCTCTGGGGCCAACGTCCTGACTTTC. This gives the protein CASGQPLSGANVLTF. The full variable domain, rest sourced from reference TRBV5-1 and TRBJ2-6, is KAGVTQTPRYLIKTRGQQVTLSCSPISGHRSVSWYQQTPGQGLQFLFEYFSETQRNKGNFPGRFSGRQFSNSRSEMNVSTLELGDSALYLCASGQPLSGANVLTFGAGSRLTVL.

In this sample, this clonotype turned up many times. The chain is built from TRBV20-1 and TRBJ1-4; D perhaps matches TRBD1 (6 bases). With 1 base removed from V and 5 bases from J, the gap between germline ends came to 11 bases. This CDR3 has 14 residues. CDR1 DFQATT and CDR2 SNEGSKA come from the germline V gene (reference sequence). The CDR3 sequence is CSARGTGHNEKLFF. DNA for the CDR3: TGCAGTGCTAGAGGTACAGGGCACAATGAAAAACTGTTTTTT.

This chain links TRBV2 with TRBJ2-2; TRBD2 matches 7 bases. With 6 bases clipped from V and 1 base from J, the junction kept 5 bases outside the gene matches. Germline CDR1 SNHLY, CDR2 FYNNEI. The CDR3 is 15 amino acids. In nucleotides, the CDR3 is TGTGCCAGCAGAGCCGGACTAGGGAACACCGGGGAGCTGTTTTTT. It specifies CASRAGLGNTGELFF.

This clonotype has a count of ten or more. V and J are TRBV9 and TRBJ2-5; 7 nucleotides agree with TRBD2. The length of the CDR3 is 15 residues. Germline CDR1 and CDR2: SGDLS and YYNGEE. J was trimmed by 1 base and V by 6 bases; bases with no gene match: 9. The CDR3 coding sequence is TGTGCCAGCACCCCAGCCGGGACTACCCAAGAGACCCAGTACTTC. Translation: CASTPAGTTQETQYF.

This clonotype has just a few counts. This chain joins TRBV7-2 and TRBJ1-4; the D is unclear. Trimming removed 3 bases from V and 4 bases from J, with 6 bases in between. The CDR3 totals 13 residues. Germline CDR1 is SGHTA and CDR2 is FQGNSA. The chain's CDR3 is CASSLYLNEKLFF. The DNA of the CDR3 is TGTGCCAGCAGCTTGTACCTTAATGAAAAACTGTTTTTT.

The rearrangement uses TRBV6-6 and TRBJ1-5; D gene ambiguous. Germline V gives CDR1 MNHNY, CDR2 SVGAGI (reference sequence). CDR3 length equals 16 residues. Between the trimmed V and J ends, which lost 2 bases and 3 bases, there was a span of 14 bases. As DNA, the CDR3 is TGTGCCAGCAGTTACCCCGCAGCCGAGGCCAATCAGCCCCAGCATTTT. Translated: CASSYPAAEANQPQHF.

This clonotype was counted many times. In DNA form, the CDR3 reads TGTGCCAGCAGCTTAAGGGGCGGGGAAGAGACCCAGTACTTC. Protein sequence: CASSLRGGEETQYF. The chain is built from TRBV7-3 and TRBJ2-5, with TRBD2 as a possible D gene (6 bases). The CDR3 has 14 amino acids. V lost 1 base and J lost 3, with 9 bases in between. Germline CDR1 and CDR2: SGHTA and FQGTGA.

This clonotype was counted many times. The J gene is TRBJ2-7, the V gene TRBV12-3 or TRBV12-4; 9 bases fit TRBD1. The V segment lost 5 bases and the J segment 7 bases; nucleotides outside the gene matches: 6. The CDR3 length is 13 residues. This CDR3 reads CASSGQGKGEQYF. The CDR3 nucleotides read TGTGCCAGCAGTGGACAGGGGAAGGGTGAGCAGTACTTC.

In the case of this clonotype: The junction departs from germline at one end; a sequencing error may be responsible. The chain links TRBV2 to TRBJ1-2; TRBD1 might be the D (5 bases). Germline lookup yields CDR1 SNHLY and CDR2 FYNNEI. The CDR3 loop spans 20 amino acids. The CDR3 region has the DNA TGTGCCAGCAGTAAAGCAAGTGGGACTAGCGGGGGAACAAGTAACTATGGCTACACCTTC. Its protein product is CASSKASGTSGGTSNYGYTF.

There are many counts of this clonotype. The J gene is TRBJ2-5, the V gene TRBV20-1; D could derive from TRBD1 or TRBD2 (5 bases each). Trimming took off 3 bases at V and 4 bases at J, with 12 bases between the two ends. Germline V gene sequence: CDR1 DFQATT, CDR2 SNEGSKA (reference sequence). CDR3 length equals 13 residues. The CDR3 protein is CSASPGTGETQYF. The DNA for the CDR3 is TGCAGTGCTAGCCCCGGGACCGGAGAGACCCAGTACTTC.

This clonotype came up many times. The CDR3 loop reads CASSPHLLQRNSYNSPLHF. CDR3 nucleotides: TGTGCCAGCAGCCCCCACCTCCTACAGCGAAACTCCTATAATTCACCCCTCCACTTT. V is TRBV7-2 and J is TRBJ1-6; D unresolved. The ends were cut back, 5 bases at V and 0 bases at J, with 20 bases in the middle. Germline-derived CDR1 and CDR2 are SGHTA and FQGNSA. CDR3 length: 19 residues.